This T cell receptor beta chain was recovered during a study of OX40 agonist ivuxolimab in advanced cancers. For the study at large: Patients were 82.7% male with ages about 20 to 79, mean about 54.

With respect to this clone: Its antigen is still unknown.

Study-wide points: Researchers did not establish what antigens the expanded peripheral T cells target.

The method was immunoSEQ multiplex PCR; TCRdb's version includes in-frame clones alone and lacks a portion of them. The sample contains tens of thousands of clones, roughly 78% of which appear only once. The CDR3 runs 17 residues. The germline V gene has CDR1 LNHDA and CDR2 SQIVND (reference sequence). Trimming took 4 bases from V and 2 from J; bases not matched to a gene: 8. Sequencing was performed on CD4+ or CD8+ T cells sorted from blood, taken in a trial of the OX40 agonist ivuxolimab. The source of this sequence is an adult with an advanced solid tumor such as melanoma, head and neck, liver or kidney cancer. This chain uses TRBV19 with TRBJ2-5, with TRBD2 matching 12 bases. CDR3 residues: CASSRARLAGDQETQYF. DNA for the CDR3: TGTGCCAGTAGTAGGGCTAGACTAGCGGGAGATCAAGAGACCCAGTACTTC.